This T cell receptor (beta chain) was sequenced in a study of Ad26.COV2.S vaccination and SARS-CoV-2 variants. Produced via immunoSEQ multiplex PCR; TCRdb's table is partial and in-frame only. In the table there are about 460,000 clones, roughly nine tenths of which are singletons. The CDR3 length is 14 residues. V shed 5 bases, J shed 9 bases, and the junction held 7 bases outside the gene matches. Germline loops: CDR1 PRHDT, CDR2 FYEKMQ (reference sequence). The treatment was: 15 to 20 received Ad26.COV2.S at low or high dose, single or two shots; roughly 5 received placebo; per-sample allocation not given. Sampling was done on day 63 after the first vaccine or placebo injection.

The V gene is TRBV13, the J gene TRBJ2-7; 13 positions agree with TRBD2. The sequence derives from a person between 18 and 65 years old who received the Ad26.COV2.S COVID-19 vaccine or a placebo. The sample consisted of peripheral blood, taken in a trial of Ad26.COV2.S vaccine versus placebo. CDR3 nucleotide sequence: TGTGCCAGCAGCACCGGACTAGCGGGGGAACGGCAGTACTTC. Its protein product is CASSTGLAGERQYF.